This T cell receptor beta chain came from a study of cytomegalovirus exposure and HLA in healthy donors. With respect to this clone: Its target is unknown.

Primers for the PCR totalled 60 Vbeta and 13 Jbeta. Assay: immunoSEQ multiplex PCR; the TCRdb copy retains only in-frame clones and omits some. The table has roughly 300,000 clones, roughly 85% seen once; the top ten hold almost 4%. The study's findings and limits: Around 18,000 TCR beta sequences were associated with HLA alleles at 0.05 false discovery rate in a later analysis. Cytomegalovirus association was assigned to 170 or so TCR beta chains. Beyond CMV serostatus, there was no information to go on about immune exposure.

Sequenced sample: PBMCs. This sequence was found in a middle-aged man in good health and CMV-seropositive.

CDR3 residues: CASSAQGLNSPLHF. CDR3 DNA sequence: TGTGCCAGCAGTGCCCAGGGTTTAAATTCACCCCTCCACTTT. This sequence joins TRBV2 and TRBJ1-6, with D tentatively TRBD1 (5 bases). This CDR3 comprises 14 residues. Trimming shortened V by 4 bases and J by 7 bases, and 11 bases separated the two germline ends. The germline CDR1 and CDR2 sequences are SNHLY and FYNNEI.